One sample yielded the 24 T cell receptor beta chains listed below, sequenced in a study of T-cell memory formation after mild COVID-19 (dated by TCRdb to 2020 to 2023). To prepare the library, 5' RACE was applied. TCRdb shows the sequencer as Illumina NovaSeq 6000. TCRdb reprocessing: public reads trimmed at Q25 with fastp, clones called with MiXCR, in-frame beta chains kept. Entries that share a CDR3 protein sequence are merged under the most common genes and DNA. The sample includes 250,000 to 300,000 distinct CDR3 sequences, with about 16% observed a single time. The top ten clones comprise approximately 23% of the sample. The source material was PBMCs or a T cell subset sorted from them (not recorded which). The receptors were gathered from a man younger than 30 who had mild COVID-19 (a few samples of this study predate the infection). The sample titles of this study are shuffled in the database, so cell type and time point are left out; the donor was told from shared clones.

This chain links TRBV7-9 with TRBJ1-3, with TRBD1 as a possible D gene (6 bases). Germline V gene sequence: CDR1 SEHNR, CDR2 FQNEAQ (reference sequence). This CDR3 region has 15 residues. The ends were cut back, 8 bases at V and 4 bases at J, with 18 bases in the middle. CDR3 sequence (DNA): TGTGCCAGCGGGTCCTCCGGGGGCTCGGGAAACACCATATATTTT. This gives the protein CASGSSGGSGNTIYF.

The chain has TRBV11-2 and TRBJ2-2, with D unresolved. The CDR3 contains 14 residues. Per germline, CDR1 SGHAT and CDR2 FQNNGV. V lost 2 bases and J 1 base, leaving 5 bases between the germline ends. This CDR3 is CASSLQENTGELFF. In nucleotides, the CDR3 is TGTGCCAGCAGCTTACAGGAGAACACCGGGGAGCTGTTTTTT.

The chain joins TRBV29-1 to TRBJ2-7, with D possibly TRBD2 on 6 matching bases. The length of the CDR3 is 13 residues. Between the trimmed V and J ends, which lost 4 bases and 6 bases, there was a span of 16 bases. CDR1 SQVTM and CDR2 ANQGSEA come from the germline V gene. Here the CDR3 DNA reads TGCAGCGTTGCAGGGACGGGAGCGGCCGAGCAGTACTTC. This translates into CSVAGTGAAEQYF.

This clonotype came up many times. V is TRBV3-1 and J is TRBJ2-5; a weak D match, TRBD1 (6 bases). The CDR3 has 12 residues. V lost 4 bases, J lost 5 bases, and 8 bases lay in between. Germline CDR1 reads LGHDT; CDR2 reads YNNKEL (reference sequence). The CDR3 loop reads CASSPRGETQYF. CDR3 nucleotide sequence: TGTGCCAGCAGCCCTAGGGGGGAGACCCAGTACTTC.

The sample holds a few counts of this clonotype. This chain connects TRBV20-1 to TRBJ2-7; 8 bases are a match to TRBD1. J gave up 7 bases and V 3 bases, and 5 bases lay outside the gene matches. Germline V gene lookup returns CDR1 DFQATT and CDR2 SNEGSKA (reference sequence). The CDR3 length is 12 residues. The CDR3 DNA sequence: TGCAGTGCTAGTGGACAGGGAAGAGAGCAGTACGTC. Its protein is CSASGQGREQYV.

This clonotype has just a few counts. The CDR3 spells CASSPGALYQETQYF. DNA of the CDR3: TGTGCCAGCAGTCCCGGGGCCCTGTACCAAGAGACCCAGTACTTC. The V call is TRBV12-3 or TRBV12-4, the J call TRBJ2-5, with D possibly called TRBD1 or TRBD2 (5 bases each). The ends were cut back, 5 bases at V and 0 bases at J, with 13 bases in the middle. The CDR3 totals 15 residues.

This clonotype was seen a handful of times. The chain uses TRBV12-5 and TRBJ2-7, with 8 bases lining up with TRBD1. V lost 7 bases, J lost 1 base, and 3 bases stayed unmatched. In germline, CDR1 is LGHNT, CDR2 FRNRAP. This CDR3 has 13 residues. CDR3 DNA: TGTGCTAGTGCCCGGGACAGGTCCTACGAGCAGTACTTC. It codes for CASARDRSYEQYF. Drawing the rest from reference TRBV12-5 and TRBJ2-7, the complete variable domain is DARVTQTPRHKVTEMGQEVTMRCQPILGHNTVFWYRQTMMQGLELLAYFRNRAPLDDSGMPKDRFSAEMPDATLATLKIQPSEPRDSAVYFCASARDRSYEQYFGPGTRLTVT.

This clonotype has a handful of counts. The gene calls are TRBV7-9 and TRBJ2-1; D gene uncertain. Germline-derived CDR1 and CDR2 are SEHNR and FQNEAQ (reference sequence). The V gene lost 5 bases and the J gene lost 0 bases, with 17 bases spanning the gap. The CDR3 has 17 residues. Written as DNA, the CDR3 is TGTGCCAGCAGCGCTAAGCCAGGCCAAGGCTCCTACAATGAGCAGTTCTTC. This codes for CASSAKPGQGSYNEQFF.

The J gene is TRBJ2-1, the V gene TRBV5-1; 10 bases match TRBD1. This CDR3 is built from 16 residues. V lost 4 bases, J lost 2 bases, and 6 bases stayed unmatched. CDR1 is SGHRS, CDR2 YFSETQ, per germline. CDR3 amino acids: CASSGGTGVPYNEQFF. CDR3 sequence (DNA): TGCGCCAGCAGCGGCGGGACAGGGGTCCCCTACAATGAGCAGTTCTTC.

CDR3 residues: CASSPSTWETQYF. In DNA form, the CDR3 reads TGTGCCAGCAGCCCGTCCACGTGGGAGACCCAGTACTTC. The chain employs TRBV5-6 and TRBJ2-5; D gene ambiguous. V lost 4 bases and J 5 bases, leaving 12 bases between the germline ends. Germline assignment: CDR1 SGHDT and CDR2 YYEEEE. The CDR3 spans 13 residues.

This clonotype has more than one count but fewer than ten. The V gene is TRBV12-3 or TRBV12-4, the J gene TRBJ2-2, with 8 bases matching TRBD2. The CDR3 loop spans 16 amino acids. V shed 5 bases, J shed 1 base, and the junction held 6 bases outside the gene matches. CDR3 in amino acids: CASSPRGGWNTGELFF. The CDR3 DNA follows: TGTGCCAGCAGTCCCCGGGGGGGCTGGAACACCGGGGAGCTGTTTTTT.

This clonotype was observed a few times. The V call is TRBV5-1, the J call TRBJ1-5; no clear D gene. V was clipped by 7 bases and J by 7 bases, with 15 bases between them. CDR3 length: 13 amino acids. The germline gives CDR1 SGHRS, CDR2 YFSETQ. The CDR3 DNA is TGCGCCAGCGGACTAGGGCCCAGGCAGCCCCAGCATTTT. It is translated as CASGLGPRQPQHF.

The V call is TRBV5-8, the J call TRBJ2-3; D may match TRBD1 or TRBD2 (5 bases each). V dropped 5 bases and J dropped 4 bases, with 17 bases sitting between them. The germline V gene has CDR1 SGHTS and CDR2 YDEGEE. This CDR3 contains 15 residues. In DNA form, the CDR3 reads TGTGCCAGCAGTCGGGGACCGGACTCGGCAGATACGCAGTATTTT. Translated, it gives CASSRGPDSADTQYF.

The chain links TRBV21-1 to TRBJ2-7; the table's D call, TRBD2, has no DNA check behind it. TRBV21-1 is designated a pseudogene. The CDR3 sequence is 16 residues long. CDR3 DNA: TGTGCCAGCAGCAAAGAAGCGGAGGCAAGCTCCTACGAGCAGTACGTC. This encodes CASSKEAEASSYEQYV.

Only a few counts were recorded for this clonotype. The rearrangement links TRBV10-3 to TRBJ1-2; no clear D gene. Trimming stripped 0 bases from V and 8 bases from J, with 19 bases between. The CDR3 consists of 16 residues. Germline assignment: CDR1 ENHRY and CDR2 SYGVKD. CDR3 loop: CAISESGQATSWGYTF. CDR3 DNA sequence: TGTGCCATCAGTGAGTCGGGCCAGGCTACCTCCTGGGGCTACACCTTC.

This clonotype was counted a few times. The DNA of the CDR3 is TGTGCCAGCAGCTTAGGTGTCGAGGAAAAACTGTTTTTT. Its protein is CASSLGVEEKLFF. The rearrangement joins TRBV7-9 to TRBJ1-4; unclear D gene. CDR3 size: 13 residues. Germline-derived CDR1 and CDR2 are SEHNR and FQNEAQ (reference sequence). Trimming left V 1 base short and J 8 bases short, with 8 bases between.

This CDR3 is CASSRTTSTTDTQYF. The CDR3 DNA is TGTGCCAGCAGTCGGACTACTAGCACCACAGATACGCAGTATTTT. The genes are TRBV12-3 or TRBV12-4 and TRBJ2-3, with a tentative D call TRBD2 (6 bases). This CDR3 comprises 15 residues. V was trimmed by 5 bases and J by 2 bases, leaving 14 bases between them.

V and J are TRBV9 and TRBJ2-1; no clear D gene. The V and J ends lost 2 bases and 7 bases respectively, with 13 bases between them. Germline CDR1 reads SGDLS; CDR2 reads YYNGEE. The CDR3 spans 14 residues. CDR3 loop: CASSVGTVENEQFF. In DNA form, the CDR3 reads TGTGCCAGCAGCGTCGGCACCGTCGAAAATGAGCAGTTCTTC.

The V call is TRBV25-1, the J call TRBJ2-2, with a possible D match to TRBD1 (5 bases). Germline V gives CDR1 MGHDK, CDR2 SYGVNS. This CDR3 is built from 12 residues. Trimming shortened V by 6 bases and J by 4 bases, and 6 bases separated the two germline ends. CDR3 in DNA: TGTGCCAGCAGGCAGGGCACCGGGGAGCTGTTTTTT. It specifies CASRQGTGELFF. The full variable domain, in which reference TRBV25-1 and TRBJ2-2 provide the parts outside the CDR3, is EADIYQTPRYLVIGTGKKITLECSQTMGHDKMYWYQQDPGMELHLIHYSYGVNSTEKGDLSSESTVSRIRTEHFPLTLESARPSHTSQYLCASRQGTGELFFGEGSRLTVL.

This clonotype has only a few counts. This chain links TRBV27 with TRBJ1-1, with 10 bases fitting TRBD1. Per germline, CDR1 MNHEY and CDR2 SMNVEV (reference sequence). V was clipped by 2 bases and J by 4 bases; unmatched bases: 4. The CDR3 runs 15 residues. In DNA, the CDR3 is TGTGCCAGCAGTTTAACGGGACAGGGGAGCACTGAAGCTTTCTTT. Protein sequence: CASSLTGQGSTEAFF.

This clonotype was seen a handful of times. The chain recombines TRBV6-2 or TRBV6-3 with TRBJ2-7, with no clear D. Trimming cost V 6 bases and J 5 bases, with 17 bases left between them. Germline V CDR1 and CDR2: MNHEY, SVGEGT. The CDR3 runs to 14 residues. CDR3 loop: CASSPRSQSHEQYV. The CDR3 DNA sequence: TGTGCCAGCAGCCCCCGAAGTCAGTCGCACGAGCAGTACGTC.

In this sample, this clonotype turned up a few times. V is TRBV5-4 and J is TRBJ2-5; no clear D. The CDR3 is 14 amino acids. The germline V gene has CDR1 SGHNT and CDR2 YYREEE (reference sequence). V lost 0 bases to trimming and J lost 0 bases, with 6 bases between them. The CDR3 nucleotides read TGTGCCAGCAGCTTGGTCGAGTACCAAGAGACCCAGTACTTC. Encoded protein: CASSLVEYQETQYF.

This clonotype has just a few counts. CDR3 region: CASSPDGTGANVLTF. The CDR3 DNA reads TGCGCCAGCAGCCCGGACGGAACTGGGGCCAACGTCCTGACTTTC. The chain uses TRBV5-1 and TRBJ2-6, with D unclear. Between the trimmed V and J ends, which lost 4 bases and 2 bases, there was a span of 10 bases. From germline, CDR1 is SGHRS and CDR2 YFSETQ. The CDR3 length is 15 residues.

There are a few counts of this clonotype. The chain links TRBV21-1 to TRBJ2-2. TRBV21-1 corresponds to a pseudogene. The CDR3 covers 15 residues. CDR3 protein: CASSNQEENTGELFF. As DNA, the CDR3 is TGTGCCAGCAGCAACCAAGAAGAGAACACCGGGGAGCTGTTTTTT.